This T cell receptor (beta chain) was recovered during a study of blood T cell repertoires in COVID-19. Study summary: Sites across the United States, Italy and Spain contributed samples from acute and convalescent COVID-19. Nucleic acid was either cDNA or gDNA, and it came from T cells, B-cell-depleted T cells, or PBMCs.

Original processing notes: For nucleated cells, counts were estimated from reference gene primer amplification. The repertoire was sequenced with immunoSEQ multiplex PCR; TCRdb's copy has only in-frame clones and lacks some. V and J calls and clone size follow that table, whereas D and trimming were derived from the DNA. This table holds some 150,000 clones, over 85% found once. V lost 4 bases and J lost 8, with 8 bases in between. This CDR3 is built from 11 residues. V usage is TRBV12-3 or TRBV12-4 and J usage is TRBJ1-2, with a weak D call TRBD1 (5 bases). The sequenced sample consisted of peripheral blood. The TCR originated in a human donor in a cohort sampled during active COVID-19. The CDR3 loop reads CASSSGFGYTF. For the CDR3, the DNA is TGTGCCAGCAGTTCAGGGTTCGGCTACACCTTC.